These 7 T cell receptor beta chains originate from one sample sequenced in a study of cytomegalovirus exposure and HLA in healthy donors. The PCR ran on 60 Vbeta and 13 Jbeta primers. Sequenced by immunoSEQ multiplex PCR; TCRdb stores in-frame clones only, minus some. The sample lists around 120,000 clones, 79% occurring once. Specimen: PBMCs. Receptor source: a man aged 25 to 40 in good health and CMV-seropositive.

Concerning this clone: The junction shows a germline mismatch at one end, possibly a read error. V is TRBV10-1 and J is TRBJ2-4; 8 nucleotides match TRBD2. Germline V gene sequence: CDR1 WNHNN, CDR2 SYGVQD (reference sequence). CDR3 length equals 15 residues. This CDR3 reads CASSARAGGMNSQYF. The CDR3 DNA reads TGCGCCAGCAGTGCGAGGGCGGGAGGTATGAACAGTCAGTACTTC.

The chain links TRBV6-6 to TRBJ1-2, with 8 bases identical to TRBD1. The CDR3 has 16 residues. V gave up 2 bases and J gave up 2 bases; unmatched junction bases: 7. CDR1 is MNHNY and CDR2 is SVGAGI in the germline V gene (reference sequence). The DNA for the CDR3 is TGTGCCAGCAGTTACGGCCAGGACAGGGCCAACTATGGCTACACCTTC. Translated, it gives CASSYGQDRANYGYTF.

The J gene is TRBJ2-7, the V gene TRBV5-1, with D perhaps matching TRBD2 (5 bases). The CDR3 is made up of 15 amino acids. V was trimmed by 4 bases and J by 9 bases, leaving 23 bases between them. Germline V gene sequence: CDR1 SGHRS, CDR2 YFSETQ. The CDR3 DNA is TGCGCCAGCAGCCCCGGACGGGGTTCGGGCTCAGGGCAGTACTTC. This gives the protein CASSPGRGSGSGQYF.

V and J are TRBV7-2 and TRBJ2-5; 12 positions match TRBD2. Germline V gives CDR1 SGHTA, CDR2 FQGNSA. The V gene end was trimmed by 1 base and the J gene end by 1 base; junction bases not matched to a gene: 4. CDR3 length equals 17 residues. Here the CDR3 reads CASSLDGLAGTQETQYF. In DNA form, the CDR3 reads TGTGCCAGCAGCTTAGATGGACTAGCGGGGACCCAAGAGACCCAGTACTTC.

The chain combines TRBV7-2 with TRBJ1-1; maybe TRBD1 (6 bases). The V gene's germline CDR1 is SGHTA and CDR2 FQGNSA. V lost 2 bases and J lost 4, with 11 bases in between. The CDR3 spans 14 residues. The CDR3 coding sequence is TGTGCCAGCAGCTTACCTGGCAGGGGCACTGAAGCTTTCTTT. Translated: CASSLPGRGTEAFF.

The gene calls are TRBV4-2 and TRBJ2-3; 10 nucleotides agree with TRBD2. The V gene's germline CDR1 is LGHNA and CDR2 YNFKEQ. V was pared by 4 bases and J by 0 bases, with 13 bases of the junction left unmatched. CDR3 size: 19 residues. CDR3: CASSRLPGSGGASTDTQYF. The CDR3 nucleotides read TGTGCCAGCAGCCGCCTACCAGGAAGCGGGGGGGCTAGCACAGATACGCAGTATTTT.

This clone has more than one count but fewer than ten. V and J are TRBV4-3 and TRBJ1-2; no definite D call. Germline-derived CDR1 and CDR2 are LGHNA and YSLEER. The CDR3 has 15 residues. V lost 2 bases to trimming and J lost 0 bases, with 10 bases between them. As DNA, the CDR3 is TGCGCCAGCAGCCAAAAGAGAGGTACTAACTATGGCTACACCTTC. It codes for CASSQKRGTNYGYTF.